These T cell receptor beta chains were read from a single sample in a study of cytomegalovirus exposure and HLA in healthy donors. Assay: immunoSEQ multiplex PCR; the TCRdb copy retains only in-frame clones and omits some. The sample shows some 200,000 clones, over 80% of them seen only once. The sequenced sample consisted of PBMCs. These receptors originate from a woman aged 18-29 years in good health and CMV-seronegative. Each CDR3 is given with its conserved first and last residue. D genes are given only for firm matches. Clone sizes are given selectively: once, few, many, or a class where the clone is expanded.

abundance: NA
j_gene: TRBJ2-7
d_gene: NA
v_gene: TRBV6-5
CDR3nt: TGTGCCAGCACCAAAATGGCGGGCCCATACGAGCAGTACTTC
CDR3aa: CASTKMAGPYEQYF

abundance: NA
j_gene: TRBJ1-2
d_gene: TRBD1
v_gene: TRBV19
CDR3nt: TGTGCCAGCAACGACAGGGACGGTGGCTACACCTTC
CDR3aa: CASNDRDGGYTF

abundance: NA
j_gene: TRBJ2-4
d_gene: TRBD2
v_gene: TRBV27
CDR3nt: TGTGCCAGCAGTTTATGGCCAGCGGGAGTCAAAAACATTCAGTACTTC
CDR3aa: CASSLWPAGVKNIQYF

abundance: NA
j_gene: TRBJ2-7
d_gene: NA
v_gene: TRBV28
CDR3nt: TGTGCCAGCAGTTATAGTCAGGACGAGCAGTACTTC
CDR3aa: CASSYSQDEQYF

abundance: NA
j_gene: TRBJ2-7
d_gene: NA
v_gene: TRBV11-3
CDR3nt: TGTGCCAGCAGCCACCGGGACACGGGTCTCGAGCAGTACTTC
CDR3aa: CASSHRDTGLEQYF

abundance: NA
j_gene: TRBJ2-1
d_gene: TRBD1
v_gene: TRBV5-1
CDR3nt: TGCGCCAGCAGCCCCGGGGACAGGGGAAATGAGCAGTTCTTC
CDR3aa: CASSPGDRGNEQFF

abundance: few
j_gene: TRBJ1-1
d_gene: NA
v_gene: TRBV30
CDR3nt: TGTGCCTGGAGTGTCGTACAGGACACTGAAGCTTTCTTT
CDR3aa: CAWSVVQDTEAFF

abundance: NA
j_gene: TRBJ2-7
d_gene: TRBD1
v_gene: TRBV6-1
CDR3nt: TGTGCCAGCAGTGAATTAGGGACAGGGGTCCACGAGCAGTACTTC
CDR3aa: CASSELGTGVHEQYF

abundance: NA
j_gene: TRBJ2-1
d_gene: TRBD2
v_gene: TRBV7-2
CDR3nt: TGTGCCAGCAGCTTGGGAGCGGGAAATGAGCAGTTCTTC
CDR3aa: CASSLGAGNEQFF

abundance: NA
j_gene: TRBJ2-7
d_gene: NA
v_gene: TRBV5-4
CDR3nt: TGTGCCAGCAGCTTGTCCAGCTACGAGCAGTACTTC
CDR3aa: CASSLSSYEQYF

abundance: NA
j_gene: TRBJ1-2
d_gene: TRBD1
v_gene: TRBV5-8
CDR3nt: TGTGCCAGCAGCGGGACAGGGGGATCGGGCGGCTACACCTTC
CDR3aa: CASSGTGGSGGYTF

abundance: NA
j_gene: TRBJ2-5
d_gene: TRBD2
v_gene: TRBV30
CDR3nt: TGTGCCTGGAGCCTAATGCGGGAGTGGCGCGAGACCCAGTACTTC
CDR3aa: CAWSLMREWRETQYF

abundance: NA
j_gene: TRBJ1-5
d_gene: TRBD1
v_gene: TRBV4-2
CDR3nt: TGTGCCAGCAGCCAACCGGACAGGGGCATGGAGGATCAGCCCCAGCATTTT
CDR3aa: CASSQPDRGMEDQPQHF

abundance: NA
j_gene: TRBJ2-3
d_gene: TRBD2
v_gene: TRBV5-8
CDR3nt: TGTGCCAGCAGCCAGGGACTAGCGGGCACAGATACGCAGTATTTT
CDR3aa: CASSQGLAGTDTQYF

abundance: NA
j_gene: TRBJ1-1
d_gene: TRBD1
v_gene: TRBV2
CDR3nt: TGTGCCAGCAGTGAGCCGCCCGGGACAGGGGGGGAGAACACTGAAGCTTTCTTT
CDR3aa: CASSEPPGTGGENTEAFF

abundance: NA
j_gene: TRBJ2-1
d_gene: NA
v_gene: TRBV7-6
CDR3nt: TGTGCCAGCAGCTCCAGGACAGTTACGAACAATGAGCAGTTCTTC
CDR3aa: CASSSRTVTNNEQFF

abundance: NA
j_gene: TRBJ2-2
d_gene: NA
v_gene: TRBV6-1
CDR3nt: TGTGCCATCCCAGGCCAGACGAACACCGGGGAGCTGTTTTTT
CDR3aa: CAIPGQTNTGELFF

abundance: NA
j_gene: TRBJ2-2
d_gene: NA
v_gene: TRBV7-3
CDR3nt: TGTGCCAGCAGCTTTCCCGGCGCGGGTAAATTAGGGGAGCTGTTTTTT
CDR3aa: CASSFPGAGKLGELFF

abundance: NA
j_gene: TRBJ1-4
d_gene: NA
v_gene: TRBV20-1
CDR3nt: TGCAGTGCTAGAGGGGAGTCGGACGCTTTT
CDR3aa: CSARGESDAF

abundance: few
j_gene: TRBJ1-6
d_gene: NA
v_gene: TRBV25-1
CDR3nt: TGTGCCAGCAGTGAAATAAGGATTCGGGATTCACCCCTCCACTTT
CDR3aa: CASSEIRIRDSPLHF

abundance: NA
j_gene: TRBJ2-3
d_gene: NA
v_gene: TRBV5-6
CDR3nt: TGTGCCAGCAGCGTTGGTAGCTTGGATACGCAGTATTTT
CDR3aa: CASSVGSLDTQYF

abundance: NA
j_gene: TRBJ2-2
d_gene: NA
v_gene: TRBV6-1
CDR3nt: TGTGCCAGCAGTGAAGGCAGGAACACCGGGGAGCTGTTTTTT
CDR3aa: CASSEGRNTGELFF

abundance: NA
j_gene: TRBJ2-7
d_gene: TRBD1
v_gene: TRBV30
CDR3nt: TGTGCCTGGAGTGACAGGGGGGTAGAGCAGTACTTC
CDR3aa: CAWSDRGVEQYF

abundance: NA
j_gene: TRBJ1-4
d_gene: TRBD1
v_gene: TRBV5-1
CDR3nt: TGCGCCAGCAGACAAACCGGACAGGGGACTAATGAAAAACTGTTTTTT
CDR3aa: CASRQTGQGTNEKLFF

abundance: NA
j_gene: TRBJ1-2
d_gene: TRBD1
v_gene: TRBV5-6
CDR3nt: TGTGCCAGCAGCTCTACAGGGGGCAGAGCCTATGGCTACACCTTC
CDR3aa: CASSSTGGRAYGYTF

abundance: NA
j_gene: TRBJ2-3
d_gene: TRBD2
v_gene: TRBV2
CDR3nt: TGTGCCAGCAGTAGGGGACTAGAAGCGTTCCCCGCAGATACGCAGTATTTT
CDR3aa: CASSRGLEAFPADTQYF

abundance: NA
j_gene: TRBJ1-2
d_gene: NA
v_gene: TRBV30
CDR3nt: TGTGCCTGGAGTGTACCCGGGTTTAACTATGGCTACACCTTC
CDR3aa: CAWSVPGFNYGYTF

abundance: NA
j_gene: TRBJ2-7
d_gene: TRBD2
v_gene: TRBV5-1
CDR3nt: TGCGCCAGCAGATCGACTAGCGGCGACTGGGAGCAGTACTTC
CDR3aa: CASRSTSGDWEQYF

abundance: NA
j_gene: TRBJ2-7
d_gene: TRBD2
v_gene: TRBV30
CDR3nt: TGTGCCGGGGCTACTCCCGGGACTAGCGGTCCATACGAGCAGTACTTC
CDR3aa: CAGATPGTSGPYEQYF

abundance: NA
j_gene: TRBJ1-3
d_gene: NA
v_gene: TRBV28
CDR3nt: TGTGCCAGCAGCCTTCGTGGCTCCGGGGTTGGAAACACCATATATTTT
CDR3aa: CASSLRGSGVGNTIYF

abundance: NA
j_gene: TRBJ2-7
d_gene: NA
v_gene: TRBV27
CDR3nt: TGTGCCAGCACGGGGGGCAACCTTCGGAAGACGGGCTACGAGCAGTACTTC
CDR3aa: CASTGGNLRKTGYEQYF

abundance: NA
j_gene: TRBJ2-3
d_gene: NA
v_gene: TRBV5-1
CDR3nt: TGCGCCAGCAGCTTGTTAGACGGGGAGAAGGATACGCAGTATTTT
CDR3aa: CASSLLDGEKDTQYF

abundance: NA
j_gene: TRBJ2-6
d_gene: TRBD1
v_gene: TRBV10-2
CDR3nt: TGCGCCAGCAGTATACAGGGGGCAGTCGATGGGGCCAACGTCCTGACTTTC
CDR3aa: CASSIQGAVDGANVLTF

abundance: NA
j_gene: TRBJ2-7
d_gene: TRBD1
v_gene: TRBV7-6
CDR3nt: TGTGCCAGCAGCTCAGGGACAGTCTCCTACGAGCAGTACTTC
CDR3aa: CASSSGTVSYEQYF

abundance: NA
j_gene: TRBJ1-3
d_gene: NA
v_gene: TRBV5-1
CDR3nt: TGCGCCAGCAGCTTGGATGGGGGACACCTGAGCTCTGGAAACACCATATATTTT
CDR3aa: CASSLDGGHLSSGNTIYF

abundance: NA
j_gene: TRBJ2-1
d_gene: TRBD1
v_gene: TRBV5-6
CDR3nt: TGTGCCAGCAGCTTCCCAACAGGGGACTACAATGAGCAGTTCTTC
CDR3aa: CASSFPTGDYNEQFF

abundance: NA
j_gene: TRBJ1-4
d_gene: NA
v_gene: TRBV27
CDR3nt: TGTGCGGCAGCAAGGGCAGGGGTCATTGAAAAACTGTTTTTT
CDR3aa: CAAARAGVIEKLFF

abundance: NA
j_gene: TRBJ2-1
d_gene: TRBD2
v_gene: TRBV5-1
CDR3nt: TGCGCCAGCAGCTCCCGGGGGAGGGACAATGAGCAGTTCTTC
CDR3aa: CASSSRGRDNEQFF

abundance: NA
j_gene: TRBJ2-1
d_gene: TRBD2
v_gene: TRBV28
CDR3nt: TGTGCCAGCAGATTAGCGGGAGGCACCTACAATGAGCAGTTCTTC
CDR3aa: CASRLAGGTYNEQFF

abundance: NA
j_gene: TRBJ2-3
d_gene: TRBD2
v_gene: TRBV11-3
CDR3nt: TGTGCCAGCAGCCCAACAGCGGGAGAAACCCATACGCAGTATTTT
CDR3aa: CASSPTAGETHTQYF

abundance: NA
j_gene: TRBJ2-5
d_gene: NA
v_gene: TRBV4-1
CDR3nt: TGCGCCAGCAGCCAATTGGCAGGGGTGGAGACCCAGTACTTC
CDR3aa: CASSQLAGVETQYF

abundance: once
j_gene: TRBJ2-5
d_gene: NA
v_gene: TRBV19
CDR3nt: TGTGCCAGTAGTATAGATCAGGCGGGAGAGACCCAGTACTTC
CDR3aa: CASSIDQAGETQYF

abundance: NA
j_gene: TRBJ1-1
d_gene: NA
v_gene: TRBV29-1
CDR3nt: TGCAGCGTTTCGGTGAACACTGAAGCTTTCTTT
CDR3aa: CSVSVNTEAFF

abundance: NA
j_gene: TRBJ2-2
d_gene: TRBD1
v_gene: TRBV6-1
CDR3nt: TGTGCCAGCAGTGAAATGCAGGGGGACACCGGGGAGCTGTTTTTT
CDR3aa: CASSEMQGDTGELFF

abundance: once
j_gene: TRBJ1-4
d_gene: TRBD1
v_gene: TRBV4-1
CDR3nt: TGCGCCAGCAGCCAAGGTACCGGGACAGGCCGATTCGCTAATGAAAAACTGTTTTTT
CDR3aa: CASSQGTGTGRFANEKLFF

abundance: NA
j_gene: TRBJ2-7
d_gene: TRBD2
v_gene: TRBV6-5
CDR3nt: TGTGCCAGCAGTCCCCTATCGGGAGGGCACTACGAGCAGTACTTC
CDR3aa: CASSPLSGGHYEQYF

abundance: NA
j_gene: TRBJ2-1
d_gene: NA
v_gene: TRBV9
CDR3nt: TGTGCCAGCAGCGTCCGGCTCAGGAACAATGAGCAGTTCTTC
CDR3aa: CASSVRLRNNEQFF

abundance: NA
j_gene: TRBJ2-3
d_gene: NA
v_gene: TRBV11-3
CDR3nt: TGTGCCAGCAGCTTAAACCCACTCACAGATACGCAGTATTTT
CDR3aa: CASSLNPLTDTQYF

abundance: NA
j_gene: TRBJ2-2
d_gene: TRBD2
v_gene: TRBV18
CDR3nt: TGTGCCAGCTCCTCCTCGACTAGCGGGAGGCGTACCGGGGAGCTGTTTTTT
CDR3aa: CASSSSTSGRRTGELFF

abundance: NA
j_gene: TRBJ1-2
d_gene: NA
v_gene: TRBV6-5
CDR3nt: TGTGCCAGCAGCTCCGGGACACCTTCGGGCTACACCTTC
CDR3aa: CASSSGTPSGYTF

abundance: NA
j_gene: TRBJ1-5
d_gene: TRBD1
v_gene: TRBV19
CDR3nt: TGTGCCAGTAGACCAGGGGGGACGAATCAGCCCCAGCATTTT
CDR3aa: CASRPGGTNQPQHF

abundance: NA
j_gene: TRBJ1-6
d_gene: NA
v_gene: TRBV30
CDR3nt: TGTGCCTGGACCAGACAAGACCCTATGCCCCTCCACTTT
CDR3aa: CAWTRQDPMPLHF

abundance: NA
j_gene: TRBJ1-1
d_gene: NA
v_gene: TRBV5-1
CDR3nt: TGCGCCAGCAGCTTATTTTACAGGAGCACTGAAGCTTTCTTT
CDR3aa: CASSLFYRSTEAFF

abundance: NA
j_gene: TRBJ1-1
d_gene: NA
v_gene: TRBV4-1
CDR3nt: TGCGCCAGCAGCCAAGGGGGGGCGGGGGTGACTGAAGCTTTCTTT
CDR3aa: CASSQGGAGVTEAFF

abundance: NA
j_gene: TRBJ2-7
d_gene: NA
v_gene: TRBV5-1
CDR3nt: TGCGCCAGCAGGCAGCAGCGGAGCTCCTACGAGCAGTACTTC
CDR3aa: CASRQQRSSYEQYF

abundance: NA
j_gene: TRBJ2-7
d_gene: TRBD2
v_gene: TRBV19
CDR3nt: TGTGCCAGTAGTACTTATAGCGGGAGTTCCTACGAGCAGTACTTC
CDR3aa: CASSTYSGSSYEQYF

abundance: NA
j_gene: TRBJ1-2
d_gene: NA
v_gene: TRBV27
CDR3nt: TGTGCCAGCAGTTTATCCGGCAGGGTAGCTGGCTACACCTTC
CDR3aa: CASSLSGRVAGYTF

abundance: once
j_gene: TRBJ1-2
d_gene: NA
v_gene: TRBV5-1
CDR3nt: TGCGCCAGCAGCTTGAATTCAGGGGAAGGCTACACCTTC
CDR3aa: CASSLNSGEGYTF

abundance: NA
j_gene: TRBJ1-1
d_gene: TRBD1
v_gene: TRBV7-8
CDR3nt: TGTGCCAGCAGCTTGGAGGACAGGGGAGCTGAAGCTTTCTTT
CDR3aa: CASSLEDRGAEAFF